This entry features one T cell receptor (beta chain) sequence. Its antigen is not known. Libraries were made from TCR beta cDNA, and they carried unique molecular identifiers. MiXCR, applied by TCRdb to the PCR reads, yields one record per CDR3 protein. This table holds 380,000 or so distinct CDR3 sequences, about a third found once. This entry belongs to a study of post-analysis software for immune sequencing data. Germline CDR1 and CDR2: SQVTM and ANQGSEA. CDR3 length: 13 residues. V gave up 5 bases and J gave up 5 bases; unmatched junction bases: 7. Study-wide findings and caveats: The five TRBV segments detected at higher frequency in patients than in controls included TRBV5-6, TRBV5-1 and TRBV20-1. Diversity measured as normalized Chao1 was significantly lower in multiple sclerosis patients than in controls.

The origin of this receptor is a girl between 10 and 17 years old with multiple sclerosis. The genes are TRBV29-1 and TRBJ2-7, with 9 bases that match TRBD1. Input material: blood. The CDR3: CSVLRDRENEQYF. CDR3 in DNA: TGCAGCGTTCTCCGGGACAGGGAAAACGAGCAGTACTTC.